This T cell receptor beta chain was captured by sequencing in a study of T cell responses to AZD1222 COVID-19 vaccine. The CDR3 consists of 12 residues. Per germline, CDR1 SGHAT and CDR2 FQDESV (reference sequence). Between the trimmed V and J ends, which lost 3 bases and 8 bases, there was a span of 10 bases. Study-level results: After two AZD1222 doses, spike-specific TCR breadth and depth rose versus day 0. Among the donors, most were white British and more were female, and clonal diversity was possibly underestimated. Spike regions recognized by vaccine-associated CD4 TCRs spanned the protein, led by 160-218 and 743-854. Repertoires were obtained solely post-peak T cell response.

The protocol was immunoSEQ multiplex PCR, while the TCRdb copy is restricted to in-frame clones and leaves out a portion. This table holds around 58,000 clones, around 84% found once. With respect to this clone: Its antigen is unknown.

This chain links TRBV11-1 with TRBJ1-2; possibly TRBD1 for D (6 bases). The TCR comes from an adult in good health. The specimen comprised peripheral blood, sampled on day 0 of AZD1222 vaccination. The CDR3 DNA reads TGTGCCAGCAGCTTGGGGGGCAGAGGCTACACCTTC. Translated: CASSLGGRGYTF.